This T cell receptor (beta chain) was sequenced in a study of cytomegalovirus exposure and HLA in healthy donors. From germline, CDR1 is MDHEN and CDR2 SYDVKM. The CDR3 is 13 amino acids. J lost 8 bases, V lost 5 bases, and 6 bases had no gene match. Amplification used 60 Vbeta primers and 13 Jbeta primers. Assay: immunoSEQ multiplex PCR; the TCRdb copy retains only in-frame clones and omits some. The table lists under 300,000 clones, around four fifths of them singletons. This sequence originates from a middle-aged woman in good health and CMV-seropositive. The J gene is TRBJ2-1, the V gene TRBV28; TRBD2 aligns across 7 bases. Material: PBMCs. This CDR3 is CASSRTSHDEQFF. In DNA, the CDR3 is TGTGCCAGCAGTCGGACTAGTCACGATGAGCAGTTCTTC.